Here is one TCR beta chain with its context. Its antigen is as yet unknown. This specimen belongs to a study of T cell repertoires in cytomegalovirus infection. Background on the study: Use of recently identified HLA-C-restricted and well-studied HLA-B-restricted CMV epitopes was part of the study. CMV infection together with matching HLA type was indicated by public TCR beta signatures. Points from the study as a whole: Using cumulative public TCR beta family frequency, the authors identified those who carried CMV together with the relevant HLA. Dominant in the ex vivo response were TCR beta clonotypes restricted by HLA-C and specific for CMV.

TCRdb processed the reads anew with MiXCR; each CDR3 protein has one entry. The sample has some 800,000 distinct CDR3 sequences, approximately 32% seen once; the top ten hold 9.5% to 15%. V was clipped by 4 bases and J by 10 bases, with 22 bases between them. From germline, CDR1 is SEHNR and CDR2 FQNEAQ (reference sequence). This CDR3 comprises 15 residues. This rearrangement joins TRBV7-9 to TRBJ1-1, with a weak D call TRBD1 (6 bases). The clonotype comes from a human donor in good health (CMV status not recorded). Some clones in this sample may be carry-over from other donors' samples. This sample comprised cultured CD8+ T cells from PBMCs, obtained from culture after CMV antigen stimulation. CDR3 in DNA: TGTGCCAGCAGCTCCCTCTCTGGGGGCATTCCGAGAGCTTTCTTT. This sequence encodes CASSSLSGGIPRAFF.